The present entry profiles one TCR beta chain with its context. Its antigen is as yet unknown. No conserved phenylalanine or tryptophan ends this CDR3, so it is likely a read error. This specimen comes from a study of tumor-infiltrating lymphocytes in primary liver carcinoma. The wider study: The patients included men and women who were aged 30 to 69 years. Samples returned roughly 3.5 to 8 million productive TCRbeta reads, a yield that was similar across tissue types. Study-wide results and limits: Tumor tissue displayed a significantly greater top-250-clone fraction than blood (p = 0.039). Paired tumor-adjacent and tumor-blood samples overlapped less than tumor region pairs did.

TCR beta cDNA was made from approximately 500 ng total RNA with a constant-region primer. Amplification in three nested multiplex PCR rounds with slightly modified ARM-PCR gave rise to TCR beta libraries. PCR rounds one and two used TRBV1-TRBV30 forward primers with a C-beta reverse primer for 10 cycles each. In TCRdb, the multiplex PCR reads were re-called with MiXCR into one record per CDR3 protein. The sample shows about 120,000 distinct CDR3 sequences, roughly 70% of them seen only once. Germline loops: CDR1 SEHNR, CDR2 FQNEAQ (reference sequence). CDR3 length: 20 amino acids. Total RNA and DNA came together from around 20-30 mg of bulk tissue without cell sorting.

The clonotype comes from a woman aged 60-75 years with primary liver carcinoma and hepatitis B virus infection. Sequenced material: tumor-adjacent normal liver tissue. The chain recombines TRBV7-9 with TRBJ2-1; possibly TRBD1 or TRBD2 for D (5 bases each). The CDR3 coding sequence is TGTGCAAGCAGCGCTATTGCCCCGAGTAGCGTGAGGGCGACAGCTGGTGAGCAGTTCTTA. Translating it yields CASSAIAPSSVRATAGEQFL.